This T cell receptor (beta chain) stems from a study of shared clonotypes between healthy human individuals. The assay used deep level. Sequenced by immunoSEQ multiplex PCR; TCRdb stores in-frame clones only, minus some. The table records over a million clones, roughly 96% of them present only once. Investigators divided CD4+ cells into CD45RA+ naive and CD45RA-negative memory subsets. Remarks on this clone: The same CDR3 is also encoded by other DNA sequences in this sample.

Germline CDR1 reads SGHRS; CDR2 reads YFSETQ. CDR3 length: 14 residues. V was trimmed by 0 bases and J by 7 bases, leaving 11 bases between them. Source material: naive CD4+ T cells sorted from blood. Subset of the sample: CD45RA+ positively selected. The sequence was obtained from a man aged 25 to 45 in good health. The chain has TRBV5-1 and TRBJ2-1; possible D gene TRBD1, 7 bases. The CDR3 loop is CASSLVQGGNEQFF. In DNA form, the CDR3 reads TGCGCCAGCAGCTTGGTTCAGGGGGGAAATGAGCAGTTCTTC.